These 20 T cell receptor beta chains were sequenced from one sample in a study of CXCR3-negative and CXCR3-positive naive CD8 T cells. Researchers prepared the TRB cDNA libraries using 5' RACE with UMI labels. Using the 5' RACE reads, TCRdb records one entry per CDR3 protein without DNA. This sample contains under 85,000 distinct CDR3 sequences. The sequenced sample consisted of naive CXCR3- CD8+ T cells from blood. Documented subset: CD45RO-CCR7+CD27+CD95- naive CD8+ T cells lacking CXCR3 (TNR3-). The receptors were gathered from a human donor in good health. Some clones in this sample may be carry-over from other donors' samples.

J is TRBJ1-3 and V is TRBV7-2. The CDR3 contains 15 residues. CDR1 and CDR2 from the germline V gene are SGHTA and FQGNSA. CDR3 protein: CASSPGDLSGNTIYF.

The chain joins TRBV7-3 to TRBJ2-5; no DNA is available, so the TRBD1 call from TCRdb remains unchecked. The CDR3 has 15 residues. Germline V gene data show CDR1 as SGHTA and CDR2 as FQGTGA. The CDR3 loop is CASSLTGAEQETQYF. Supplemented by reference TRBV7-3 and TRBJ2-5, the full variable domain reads GAGVSQTPSNKVTEKGKYVELRCDPISGHTALYWYRQSLGQGPEFLIYFQGTGAADDSGLPNDRFFAVRPEGSVSTLKIQRTERGDSAVYLCASSLTGAEQETQYFGPGTRLLVL.

CDR3 region: CASSPGQGSEAFF. V gene TRBV27 combines with J gene TRBJ1-1; without DNA, the TCRdb call of TRBD1 cannot be checked. Germline CDR1 MNHEY, CDR2 SMNVEV (reference sequence). The CDR3 is 13 amino acids.

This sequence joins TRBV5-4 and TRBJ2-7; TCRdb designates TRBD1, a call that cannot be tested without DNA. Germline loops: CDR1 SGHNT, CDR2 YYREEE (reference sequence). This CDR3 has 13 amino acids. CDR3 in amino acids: CASSFGATFEQYF.

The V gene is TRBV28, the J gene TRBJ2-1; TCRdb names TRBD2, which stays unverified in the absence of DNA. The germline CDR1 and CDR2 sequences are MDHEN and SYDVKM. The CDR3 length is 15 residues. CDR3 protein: CASRTPLAGNNEQFF.

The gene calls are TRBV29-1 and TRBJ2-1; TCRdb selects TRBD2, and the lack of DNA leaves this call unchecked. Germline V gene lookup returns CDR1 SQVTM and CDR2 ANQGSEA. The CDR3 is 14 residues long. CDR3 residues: CSHLEEAIYNEQFF.

CDR3 in amino acids: CASSALDGKLFF. The chain joins TRBV9 to TRBJ1-4. Germline values: CDR1 SGDLS, CDR2 YYNGEE. The CDR3 is 12 residues long.

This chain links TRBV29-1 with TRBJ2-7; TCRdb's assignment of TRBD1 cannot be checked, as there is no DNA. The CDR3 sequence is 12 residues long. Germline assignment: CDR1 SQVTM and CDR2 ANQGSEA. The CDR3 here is CSVEGGNYEQYF.

CDR3 loop: CARDQADTGELFF. J is TRBJ2-2 and V is TRBV19. The CDR3 has 13 residues. Germline-derived CDR1 and CDR2 are LNHDA and SQIVND (reference sequence).

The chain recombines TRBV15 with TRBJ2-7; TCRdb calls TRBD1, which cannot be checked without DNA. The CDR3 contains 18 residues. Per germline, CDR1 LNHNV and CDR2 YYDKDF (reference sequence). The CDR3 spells CATSRGSNTGTASREQYF.

The CDR3 region is CASSLGQGVKEQFF. This chain links TRBV7-7 with TRBJ2-1; checking the TCRdb D call of TRBD1 is not possible without DNA. The CDR3 runs 14 residues. From germline, CDR1 is SSHAT and CDR2 FNYEAQ (reference sequence).

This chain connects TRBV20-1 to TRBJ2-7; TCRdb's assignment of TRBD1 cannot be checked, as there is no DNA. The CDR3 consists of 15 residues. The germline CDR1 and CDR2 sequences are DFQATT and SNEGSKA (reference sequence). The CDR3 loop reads CSARPPGREVHEQYF.

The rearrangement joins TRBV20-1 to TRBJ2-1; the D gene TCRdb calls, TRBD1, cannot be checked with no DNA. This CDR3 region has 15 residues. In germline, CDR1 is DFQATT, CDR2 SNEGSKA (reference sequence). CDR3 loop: CSARGDLAYYNEQFF.

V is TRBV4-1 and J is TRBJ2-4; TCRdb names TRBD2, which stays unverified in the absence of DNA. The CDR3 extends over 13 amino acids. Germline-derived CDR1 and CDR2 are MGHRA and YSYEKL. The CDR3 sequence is CASSQPGPDIQYF.

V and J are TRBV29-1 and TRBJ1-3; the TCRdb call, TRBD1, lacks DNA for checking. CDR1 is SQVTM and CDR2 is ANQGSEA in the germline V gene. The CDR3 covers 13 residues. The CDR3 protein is CSVVGDSGNTIYF. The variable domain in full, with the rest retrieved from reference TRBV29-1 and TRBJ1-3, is SAVISQKPSRDICQRGTSLTIQCQVDSQVTMMFWYRQQPGQSLTLIATANQGSEATYESGFVIDKFPISRPNLTFSTLTVSNMSPEDSSIYLCSVVGDSGNTIYFGEGSWLTVV.

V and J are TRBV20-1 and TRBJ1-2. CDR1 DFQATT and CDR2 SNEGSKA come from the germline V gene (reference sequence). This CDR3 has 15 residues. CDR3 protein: CSARDIGGINYGYTF.

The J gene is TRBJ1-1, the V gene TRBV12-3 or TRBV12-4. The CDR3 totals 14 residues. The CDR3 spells CASTSGRAGTEAFF.

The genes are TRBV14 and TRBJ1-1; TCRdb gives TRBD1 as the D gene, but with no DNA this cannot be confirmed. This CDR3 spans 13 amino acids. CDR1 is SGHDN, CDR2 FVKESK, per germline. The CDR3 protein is CPSSQAGGTEAFF.

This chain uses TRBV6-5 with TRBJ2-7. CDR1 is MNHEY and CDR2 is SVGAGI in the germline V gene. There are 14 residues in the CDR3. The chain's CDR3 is CASSYPRPPYEQYF.

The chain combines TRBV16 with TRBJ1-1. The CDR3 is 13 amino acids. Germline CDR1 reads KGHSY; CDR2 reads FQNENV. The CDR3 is CASSQSKNTEAFF.